A single sample gave rise to the 10 T cell receptor beta chains below, sequenced in a study of Ad26.COV2.S vaccination and SARS-CoV-2 variants. TCRdb keeps only in-frame clones here, not all; method: immunoSEQ multiplex PCR. The sample carries hundreds of thousands of clones, 80% to 90% recorded once. Described treatment: around 19 received Ad26.COV2.S at low or high dose, single or two shots; several received placebo; per-sample allocation not given. Following the first vaccine or placebo injection, samples were taken on day 63. The input for sequencing was peripheral blood, taken in a trial of Ad26.COV2.S vaccine versus placebo. These TCRs come from a person aged 18-65 years who received the Ad26.COV2.S COVID-19 vaccine or a placebo.

The CDR3 nucleotides are TGTGCCTGGAGATCAGGGGGCAATCAGCCCCAGCATTTT. Amino acids: CAWRSGGNQPQHF. The V gene is TRBV30, the J gene TRBJ1-5; D is possibly TRBD1 (6 bases). CDR3 length: 13 amino acids. Per germline, CDR1 GTSNPN and CDR2 SVGIG (reference sequence). V was cut by 3 bases and J by 2 bases, with 8 bases left in between.

The rearrangement joins TRBV5-1 to TRBJ2-7; weak D call: TRBD2 (6 bases). CDR1 SGHRS and CDR2 YFSETQ come from the germline V gene. Between the trimmed V and J ends, which lost 4 bases and 5 bases, there was a span of 16 bases. The CDR3 runs 14 residues. The CDR3 nucleotides read TGCGCCAGCAGCCTCGGGACTCTCGGACACGAGCAGTACTTC. As protein: CASSLGTLGHEQYF.

The chain is built from TRBV11-3 and TRBJ2-1; TRBD2 agrees at 7 bases. The CDR3 has 13 residues. CDR1 is SGHNT and CDR2 is YENEEA in the germline V gene. V shed 1 base and J 7 bases; nucleotides not matched to a gene: 1. CDR3 sequence (DNA): TGTGCCAGCAGCTTAGGACTAGCTAATGAGCAGTTCTTC. Translation: CASSLGLANEQFF. Full variable domain (remainder filled in from reference TRBV11-3 and TRBJ2-1): EAGVVQSPRYKIIEKKQPVAFWCNPISGHNTLYWYLQNLGQGPELLIRYENEEAVDDSQLPKDRFSAERLKGVDSTLKIQPAELGDSAVYLCASSLGLANEQFFGPGTRLTVL.

V and J are TRBV18 and TRBJ1-5, with no clear D. The CDR3 covers 13 residues. Between the trimmed V and J ends, which lost 5 bases and 3 bases, there was a span of 8 bases. From germline, CDR1 is KGHSH and CDR2 LQKENI. CDR3 sequence: CASSWRDNQPQHF. The CDR3, as DNA: TGTGCCAGCTCATGGAGGGACAATCAGCCCCAGCATTTT.

The genes are TRBV18 and TRBJ2-3; D possibly matches TRBD1 or TRBD2 (5 bases each). The germline gives CDR1 KGHSH, CDR2 LQKENI. The ends were cut back, 3 bases at V and 1 base at J, with 11 bases in the middle. This CDR3 has 15 amino acids. The CDR3 spells CASSPGRFGTDTQYF. The CDR3 region has the DNA TGTGCCAGCTCACCGGGACGGTTTGGCACAGATACGCAGTATTTT.

The chain employs TRBV5-1 and TRBJ2-7; 10 bases map to TRBD2. Germline V CDR1 and CDR2: SGHRS, YFSETQ. J gave up 5 bases and V 3 bases, and 2 bases lay outside the gene matches. The CDR3 has 13 residues. In DNA, the CDR3 is TGCGCCAGCAGCTGGGGGACTAGCGACGAGCAGTACTTC. Its protein is CASSWGTSDEQYF.

The rearrangement links TRBV13 to TRBJ1-2, with 7 nucleotides matching TRBD1. After removal of 4 bases from V and 2 bases from J, the junction contained 13 bases not matched to a gene. The CDR3 has 17 amino acids. CDR1 is PRHDT, CDR2 FYEKMQ, per germline (reference sequence). CDR3 amino acids: CASSSPPGTATNYGYTF. The CDR3 DNA follows: TGTGCCAGCAGCTCCCCCCCAGGGACAGCTACAAACTATGGCTACACCTTC.

The CDR3 DNA reads as TGTGCCAGCAGCAACGTCCCTTATAATTCACCCCTCCACTTT. Translation gives CASSNVPYNSPLHF. The chain couples TRBV11-3 to TRBJ1-6; no firm D call. With 5 bases removed from V and 4 bases from J, the gap between germline ends came to 9 bases. Germline CDR1 SGHNT, CDR2 YENEEA. The CDR3 spans 14 residues. Full variable domain (rest looked up from reference TRBV11-3 and TRBJ1-6): EAGVVQSPRYKIIEKKQPVAFWCNPISGHNTLYWYLQNLGQGPELLIRYENEEAVDDSQLPKDRFSAERLKGVDSTLKIQPAELGDSAVYLCASSNVPYNSPLHFGNGTRLTVT.

The rearrangement links TRBV11-2 to TRBJ1-1; TRBD1 is a possible D gene (6 bases). CDR3 size: 17 residues. Trimming cost V 1 base and J 1 base, with 16 bases left between them. Germline lookup yields CDR1 SGHAT and CDR2 FQNNGV. In nucleotides, the CDR3 is TGTGCCAGCAGCTTAGGCAAACGCGACAGGCCGAACACTGAAGCTTTCTTT. Translating it yields CASSLGKRDRPNTEAFF.

The rearrangement links TRBV10-2 to TRBJ2-5, with D possibly being TRBD1 (6 bases). This CDR3 has 14 amino acids. V was clipped by 7 bases and J by 3 bases, with 15 bases between them. Germline lookup yields CDR1 WSHSY and CDR2 SAAADI. CDR3 in amino acids: CASTYDRRKETQYF. The DNA for the CDR3 is TGCGCCAGCACTTATGACAGGCGAAAAGAGACCCAGTACTTC.